The T cell receptor beta chain described here comes from a study of T cells in Graves' hyperthyroidism and ophthalmopathy. Overall study context: Any treatment followed the collection of peripheral blood at initial diagnosis.

Germline loops: CDR1 SNHLY, CDR2 FYNNEI. Trimming took off 3 bases at V and 5 bases at J, with 7 bases between the two ends. The CDR3 totals 13 residues. The investigators amplified TCR beta CDR3 regions from RNA transcripts. The HTBI primer set served for first-round RT-PCR of the TCR CDR3. TCRdb re-called the multiplex PCR reads through MiXCR, storing one row per CDR3 protein. Here the sample spans around 300,000 distinct CDR3 sequences, roughly 20% being singletons. Uncontrolled infection, other autoimmune disease, pregnancy or lactation barred patients from enrollment. This TCR was sampled from a man aged 25-45 years with Graves' ophthalmopathy. This chain uses TRBV2 with TRBJ2-2; D remains ambiguous. Sequenced material: blood. This CDR3 reads CASSDYNTGELFF. The CDR3 bases are TGTGCCAGCAGTGACTACAATACCGGGGAGCTGTTTTTT.